The source of this TCR beta chain is a study of CD8 T cells in ankylosing spondylitis. Using its own MiXCR run on the 5' RACE reads, TCRdb lists one record per CDR3 protein. The sample shows around 100,000 distinct CDR3 sequences, around 24% of them seen only once. The germline V gene encodes CDR1 WSHSY and CDR2 SAAADI. This CDR3 region has 14 residues. V lost 9 bases and J 5 bases, leaving 19 bases between the germline ends. The sequencing input was synovial fluid, either unsorted or a sorted T cell fraction (not recorded which). This receptor was identified in a male donor with ankylosing spondylitis. The chain recombines TRBV10-2 with TRBJ2-5, with D possibly TRBD2 on 6 matching bases. DNA for the CDR3: TGCGCCAGTATCTCCCGGGCGGGGAGCGAGACCCAGTACTTC. Amino acid sequence: CASISRAGSETQYF.